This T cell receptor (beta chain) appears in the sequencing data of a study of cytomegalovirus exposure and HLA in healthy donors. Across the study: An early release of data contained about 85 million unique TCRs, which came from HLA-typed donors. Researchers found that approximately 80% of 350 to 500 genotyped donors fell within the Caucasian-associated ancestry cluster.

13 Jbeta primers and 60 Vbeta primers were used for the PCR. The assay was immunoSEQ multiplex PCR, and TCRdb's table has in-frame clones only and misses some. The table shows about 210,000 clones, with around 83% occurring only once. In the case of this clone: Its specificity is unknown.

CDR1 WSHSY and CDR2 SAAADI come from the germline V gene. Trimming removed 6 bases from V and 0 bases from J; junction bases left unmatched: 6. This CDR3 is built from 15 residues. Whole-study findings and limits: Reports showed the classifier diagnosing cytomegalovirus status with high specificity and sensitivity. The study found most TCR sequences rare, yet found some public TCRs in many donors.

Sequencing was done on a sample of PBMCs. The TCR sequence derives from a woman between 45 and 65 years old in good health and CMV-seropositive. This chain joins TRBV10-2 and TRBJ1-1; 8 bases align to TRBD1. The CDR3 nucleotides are TGCGCCAGCAGCTTATCAGGGGGCATGAACACTGAAGCTTTCTTT. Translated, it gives CASSLSGGMNTEAFF.